The 8 T cell receptor beta chains reported below all come from one sample, sequenced in a study of T cells in localized non-small cell lung cancer. The method was immunoSEQ multiplex PCR; TCRdb's version includes in-frame clones alone and lacks a portion of them. This repertoire shows about 78,000 clones, 80% to 90% found once; its top ten account for approximately 3%. Material: peripheral blood, obtained before any cancer treatment. Receptors were obtained from a man between 35 and 75 years old with stage I lung adenocarcinoma.

CDR3 DNA sequence: TGTGCCAGCAGTGAAGGTGGCACCTACCTCTACGAGCAGTACTTC. Its translation: CASSEGGTYLYEQYF. This chain connects TRBV6-1 to TRBJ2-7, with no clear D. Germline-derived CDR1 and CDR2 are MNHNS and SASEGT. The CDR3 consists of 15 residues. Trimming left V 1 base short and J 3 bases short, with 13 bases between.

J is TRBJ2-4 and V is TRBV30, with D uncertain. The CDR3 contains 11 residues. Per the germline V gene, CDR1 is GTSNPN and CDR2 is SVGIG (reference sequence). The V and J ends lost 5 bases and 5 bases respectively, with 7 bases between them. The CDR3 nucleotides are TGTGCCTGGGGCACACAAAACATTCAGTACTTC. The encoded protein is CAWGTQNIQYF. Full variable domain (rest looked up from reference TRBV30 and TRBJ2-4): SQTIHQWPATLVQPVGSPLSLECTVEGTSNPNLYWYRQAAGRGLQLLFYSVGIGQISSEVPQNLSASRPQDRQFILSSKKLLLSDSGFYLCAWGTQNIQYFGAGTRLSVL.

The chain uses TRBV10-1 and TRBJ2-1; D gene uncertain. The CDR3 spans 15 residues. Germline V gene lookup returns CDR1 WNHNN and CDR2 SYGVQD (reference sequence). The germline V and J ends were trimmed by 4 bases and 5 bases, with 15 bases remaining between them. The CDR3 sequence: CASSASKAGHNEQFF. The DNA for the CDR3 is TGCGCCAGCAGTGCTTCCAAAGCAGGTCACAATGAGCAGTTCTTC.

The rearrangement uses TRBV18 and TRBJ2-7; perhaps TRBD1 as D (6 bases). CDR3 length equals 17 residues. Trimming left V 2 bases short and J 3 bases short, with 20 bases between. The germline V gene encodes CDR1 KGHSH and CDR2 LQKENI. Here the CDR3 reads CASSPGRIVTGNYEQYF. The CDR3 coding sequence is TGTGCCAGCTCACCAGGCCGTATCGTGACAGGAAACTACGAGCAGTACTTC.

The CDR3 reads CASRIVVGTDYGYTF. CDR3 sequence (DNA): TGTGCCAGCAGAATCGTTGTGGGGACCGACTATGGCTACACCTTC. The chain employs TRBV28 and TRBJ1-2; possibly TRBD1 for D (5 bases). This CDR3 has 15 residues. Deletions cut 6 bases from V and 3 bases from J, with 17 bases between. Germline CDR1 reads MDHEN; CDR2 reads SYDVKM.

The CDR3, as DNA: TGTGCCAGCAGTACCGACAGATTCCTGAGAAATCAGCCCCAGCATTTT. It is translated as CASSTDRFLRNQPQHF. The chain joins TRBV28 to TRBJ1-5; weak D call: TRBD1 (5 bases). The CDR3 is 16 amino acids. Trimming pared 5 bases from V and 4 bases from J, leaving 18 bases between. CDR1 and CDR2 (germline): MDHEN, SYDVKM.

The chain uses TRBV6-6 and TRBJ2-5; 7 bases are a match to TRBD1. The V and J ends lost 6 bases and 5 bases, in that order; junction bases with no gene match: 9. This CDR3 contains 14 residues. Germline V gives CDR1 MNHNY, CDR2 SVGAGI (reference sequence). CDR3 nucleotides: TGTGCCAGCAGCCAAGGTCCCAGGGGGGAGACCCAGTACTTC. Translation gives CASSQGPRGETQYF.

V usage is TRBV5-1 and J usage is TRBJ1-4; 8 bases map to TRBD1. The CDR3 has 15 residues. The germline CDR1 and CDR2 sequences are SGHRS and YFSETQ. With V trimmed by 6 bases and J by 7 bases, 11 bases remained unmatched. DNA for the CDR3: TGCGCCAGCACCCACTCCGGGACAGGATTTGAAAAACTGTTTTTT. Translating gives CASTHSGTGFEKLFF.